A single TCR beta chain is shown here with its context. The CDR3 extends over 13 amino acids. Germline CDR1 and CDR2: SGHKS and YYEKEE (reference sequence). V lost 2 bases to trimming and J lost 9 bases; unmatched junction nucleotides: 4. Under the authors' procedure: Using reference gene primer amplification, nucleated cell counts were estimated. Only in-frame clones appear in the TCRdb table, and some are missing; sequencing was by immunoSEQ multiplex PCR. V and J calls and clone size are given by that table; D and trimming were obtained from the DNA. This sample has about 160,000 clones, with approximately 90% found just once. This record belongs to a study of blood T cell repertoires in COVID-19. Overall study: Samples representing acute and convalescent COVID-19 were sourced from the United States, Italy and Spain. In each case, the material was cDNA or gDNA derived from T cells, B-cell-depleted T cells, or PBMCs.

The material sequenced was peripheral blood. The chain joins TRBV5-5 to TRBJ1-5; 8 bases line up with TRBD1. This TCR was sampled from a man aged 18 to 30 with acute or convalescent COVID-19. The CDR3 nucleotides are TGTGCCAGCAGCTTCCAGGGGGCGTGGCCCCAGCATTTT. Translated, it gives CASSFQGAWPQHF.